Listed here are 14 T cell receptor beta chains from one sample, sequenced in a study of identical twins (dated by TCRdb to 2016 to 2018). The library came from 5' RACE. TCRdb lists the instrument as Illumina HiSeq 2000. TCRdb handled the public reads itself, with Q25 trimming in fastp and clone calling in MiXCR, and kept productive beta chains. Each entry is one CDR3 protein sequence, shown with its most common DNA and genes. The sample profile shows 150,000 or so distinct CDR3 sequences; under 4.5% of them were found once. The leading ten clones occupy 7.5% to 8.5% of the sample. The sequencing sample was made of memory T cells sorted from blood. Sample cell subset or site, as interpreted from the label and publication: CD45RO+ enriched T cells. These receptors were taken from a man between 18 and 35 years old in good health.

The CDR3 sequence is CASILPRGGTGELFF. The CDR3 DNA reads TGTGCCAGCATCCTCCCCCGGGGTGGCACCGGGGAGCTGTTTTTT. The rearrangement joins TRBV7-2 to TRBJ2-2; D is possibly TRBD2 (5 bases). V dropped 7 bases and J dropped 4 bases, with 16 bases sitting between them. Germline-derived CDR1 and CDR2 are SGHTA and FQGNSA. The CDR3 extends over 15 amino acids.

This clonotype was seen ten or more times. The chain links TRBV20-1 to TRBJ1-2, with TRBD1 matching 7 bases. This CDR3 region has 13 residues. Germline CDR1 reads DFQATT; CDR2 reads SNEGSKA (reference sequence). Unmatched junction bases numbered 7, after V lost 2 bases and J lost 7 bases. The CDR3 DNA follows: TGCAGTGCTAGAAAAACAGGGGATAGTGGCTACACCTTC. Its translation is CSARKTGDSGYTF.

This clonotype was detected many times. The chain recombines TRBV6-1 with TRBJ2-3; 9 nucleotides line up with TRBD1. The V gene end was trimmed by 7 bases and the J gene end by 3 bases; junction bases not matched to a gene: 5. The CDR3 extends over 14 amino acids. CDR1 and CDR2 from the germline V gene are MNHNS and SASEGT. The CDR3 nucleotides are TGTGCCAGCACCCGACAGGGGGGTACAGATACGCAGTATTTT. As protein: CASTRQGGTDTQYF.

This clonotype came up many times. The chain links TRBV20-1 to TRBJ2-7; D is undetermined. Germline CDR1 and CDR2: DFQATT and SNEGSKA (reference sequence). V lost 3 bases and J lost 2, with 14 bases in between. The CDR3 sequence is 14 residues long. The DNA for the CDR3 is TGCAGTGCTAGCGACGGTCAGGCCGCCTACGAGCAGTACTTC. Its translation is CSASDGQAAYEQYF.

The table lists this clonotype with many counts. This rearrangement joins TRBV11-1 to TRBJ2-4, with a tentative D call TRBD1 (6 bases). Germline loops: CDR1 SGHAT, CDR2 FQDESV (reference sequence). The CDR3 runs to 17 residues. V lost 1 base and J lost 0, with 13 bases in between. CDR3 region: CASSLEPGQLAKNIQYF. CDR3 bases: TGTGCCAGCAGCTTAGAGCCGGGACAACTAGCCAAAAACATTCAGTACTTC.

This clonotype has at least ten counts. This sequence joins TRBV7-9 and TRBJ2-7; 7 bases align to TRBD1. The germline CDR1 and CDR2 sequences are SEHNR and FQNEAQ (reference sequence). Trimming at V came to 5 bases and at J to 3 bases, leaving 10 bases not matched to a gene. The CDR3 runs to 15 residues. In DNA, the CDR3 is TGTGCCAGCAGCACGGCCGGGACAGAATTCTACGAGCAGTACTTC. Protein: CASSTAGTEFYEQYF.

The table lists this clonotype with many counts. The chain links TRBV20-1 to TRBJ2-2; D remains ambiguous. This CDR3 is built from 15 residues. The V end lost 1 base, the J end lost 1 base, and 10 bases lay between the germline ends. CDR1 is DFQATT and CDR2 is SNEGSKA in the germline V gene (reference sequence). The CDR3 protein is CSARAGAKNTGELFF. CDR3 nucleotides: TGCAGTGCTAGAGCCGGAGCGAAGAACACCGGGGAGCTGTTTTTT.

This clonotype was observed at least ten times. This chain connects TRBV2 to TRBJ2-7, with 7 bases aligning to TRBD1. CDR1 is SNHLY, CDR2 FYNNEI, per germline. The CDR3 totals 13 residues. The V gene end was trimmed by 8 bases and the J gene end by 4 bases; junction bases not matched to a gene: 8. CDR3 DNA: TGTGCCAGCGCGACAGGGCCAGGGTACGAGCAGTACGTC. Amino acids: CASATGPGYEQYV.

This clonotype occurred many times. The CDR3 DNA is TGCAGTGCTAACCCACAGCCCTCAAAGGCCGGGGAGCTGTTTTTT. This sequence encodes CSANPQPSKAGELFF. V usage is TRBV20-1 and J usage is TRBJ2-2; D gene unclear. The CDR3 length is 15 residues. CDR1 is DFQATT, CDR2 SNEGSKA, per germline (reference sequence). The ends were cut back, 4 bases at V and 6 bases at J, with 18 bases in the middle.

This clonotype was detected ten times or more. The genes are TRBV20-1 and TRBJ2-7, with 8 bases identical to TRBD1. From germline, CDR1 is DFQATT and CDR2 SNEGSKA (reference sequence). This CDR3 has 15 amino acids. Germline trimming cut 6 bases from V and 0 bases from J; bases unmatched to any gene: 10. The CDR3 here is CSANAQDRVSYEQYF. The DNA of the CDR3 is TGCAGTGCGAACGCCCAGGACAGGGTCTCCTACGAGCAGTACTTC.

This clonotype appeared many times. Here the CDR3 reads CASREPGLAGQYNEQFF. The CDR3, as DNA: TGTGCCAGCAGAGAACCGGGACTAGCGGGACAGTACAATGAGCAGTTCTTC. This chain connects TRBV6-1 to TRBJ2-1; 13 positions match TRBD2. This CDR3 is built from 17 residues. V trimming: 6 bases; J trimming: 4 bases; junction bases outside the gene matches: 9. Germline V gene data show CDR1 as MNHNS and CDR2 as SASEGT.

This clonotype was recorded at least ten times. The chain carries TRBV28 and TRBJ1-1; D gene uncertain. The CDR3 loop spans 15 amino acids. In germline, CDR1 is MDHEN, CDR2 SYDVKM. The ends were cut back, 5 bases at V and 6 bases at J, with 19 bases in the middle. CDR3 coding DNA: TGTGCCAGCAGTGAGACGCTGGACCCAAAACCTGAAGCTTTCTTT. This translates into CASSETLDPKPEAFF.

This clonotype came up many times. This rearrangement joins TRBV20-1 to TRBJ2-1; TRBD2 is a possible D gene (6 bases). In germline, CDR1 is DFQATT, CDR2 SNEGSKA (reference sequence). The CDR3 has 15 amino acids. Between the trimmed V and J ends, which lost 1 base and 1 base, there was a span of 11 bases. CDR3: CSARGVGGSYNEQFF. DNA for the CDR3: TGCAGTGCTAGAGGGGTGGGAGGATCCTACAATGAGCAGTTCTTC.

This clonotype was recorded many times. V is TRBV27 and J is TRBJ1-3; 7 bases align to TRBD1. V gave up 5 bases and J gave up 1 base; unmatched junction bases: 5. The germline gives CDR1 MNHEY, CDR2 SMNVEV (reference sequence). The CDR3 consists of 15 residues. CDR3 sequence: CASSPGTASGNTIYF. In DNA form, the CDR3 reads TGTGCCAGCAGTCCCGGGACAGCTTCTGGAAACACCATATATTTT.